A single sample is the source of the 8 T cell receptor beta chains below, sequenced in a study of beta chain features in type 1 diabetes. Their target antigens are unknown. Points from the study as a whole: In all four CD4+ subsets, TCRB CDR3 length was significantly, moderately reduced in type 1 diabetes.

The authors reverse transcribed all of the isolated RNA, so sequencing captured expressed TCRB transcripts. Some clones are missing from TCRdb's copy, which holds only in-frame ones; the method was immunoSEQ multiplex PCR. The sample holds more than 250,000 clones, around 24% seen once. The sequencing input was naive CD4+ T cells from blood. Every receptor here comes from a woman in her thirties with type 1 diabetes.

V gene TRBV4-1 combines with J gene TRBJ1-5; the D gene is possibly TRBD1 (6 bases). This CDR3 spans 15 amino acids. The germline gives CDR1 MGHRA, CDR2 YSYEKL. With 0 bases removed from V and 9 bases from J, the gap between germline ends came to 15 bases. The CDR3 nucleotides read TGCGCCAGCAGCCAAGACCGGGTTCAGGGGCCGCCCCAGCATTTT. Its protein product is CASSQDRVQGPPQHF.

This chain uses TRBV6-4 with TRBJ2-3; the D is unclear. The germline gives CDR1 MRHNA, CDR2 SNTAGT. Trimming removed 3 bases from V and 2 bases from J, with 12 bases in between. The CDR3 has 15 amino acids. CDR3 sequence: CASSEVRRTTDTQYF. The CDR3 DNA follows: TGTGCCAGCAGTGAAGTCAGGCGCACCACAGATACGCAGTATTTT.

This chain uses TRBV5-1 with TRBJ2-1; tentative D call: TRBD2 (7 bases). V was shortened by 0 bases and J by 8 bases, with 12 bases between the two germline ends. There are 14 residues in the CDR3. Germline CDR1 SGHRS, CDR2 YFSETQ. This CDR3 is CASSLVTGRDEQFF. In DNA form, the CDR3 reads TGCGCCAGCAGCTTGGTAACAGGGAGGGATGAGCAGTTCTTC.

The chain recombines TRBV6-1 with TRBJ1-4; no reliable D call. The CDR3 is 13 residues long. Per germline, CDR1 MNHNS and CDR2 SASEGT. Trimming left V 5 bases short and J 4 bases short, with 8 bases between. This chain's CDR3 is CASSRGFNEKLFF. CDR3 nucleotides: TGTGCCAGCAGTCGAGGGTTTAATGAAAAACTGTTTTTT.

The rearrangement uses TRBV11-2 and TRBJ2-7, with 12 bases that match TRBD2. There are 16 residues in the CDR3. The germline gives CDR1 SGHAT, CDR2 FQNNGV. The V and J ends lost 1 base and 1 base, in that order; junction bases with no gene match: 2. The CDR3 region has the DNA TGTGCCAGCAGCTTAGGCCTAGCGGGAGGGTCCTACGAGCAGTACTTC. Translation: CASSLGLAGGSYEQYF.

This rearrangement joins TRBV7-3 to TRBJ2-1, with 14 bases lining up with TRBD2. With 5 bases clipped from V and 10 bases from J, the junction kept 13 bases outside the gene matches. Germline assignment: CDR1 SGHTA and CDR2 FQGTGA. The CDR3 is 17 amino acids. The CDR3 DNA sequence: TGTGCCAGCAGCATCCCGGGACTAGCGGGAGTGCGGGGAGAGCAGTTCTTC. Its translation is CASSIPGLAGVRGEQFF. Full variable domain (rest looked up from reference TRBV7-3 and TRBJ2-1): GAGVSQTPSNKVTEKGKYVELRCDPISGHTALYWYRQSLGQGPEFLIYFQGTGAADDSGLPNDRFFAVRPEGSVSTLKIQRTERGDSAVYLCASSIPGLAGVRGEQFFGPGTRLTVL.

This clone was seen more than once but under ten times. V is TRBV7-9 and J is TRBJ2-1, with 12 positions matching TRBD2. CDR1 is SEHNR, CDR2 FQNEAQ, per germline (reference sequence). The junction had 7 bases not matched to a gene; V was cut back by 5 bases and J by 2 bases. The CDR3 runs to 17 residues. The CDR3 loop reads CASSPPRLAGAYNEQFF. The CDR3 coding sequence is TGTGCCAGCAGCCCCCCCAGACTAGCGGGGGCCTACAATGAGCAGTTCTTC.

This clone was detected only a few times. The V gene is TRBV10-2, the J gene TRBJ1-2; possibly TRBD1 for D (5 bases). The CDR3 contains 12 residues. V lost 7 bases and J lost 3, with 9 bases in between. Germline V gene lookup returns CDR1 WSHSY and CDR2 SAAADI. This chain's CDR3 is CASNGRDYGYTF. DNA of the CDR3: TGCGCCAGCAATGGCAGGGACTATGGCTACACCTTC.